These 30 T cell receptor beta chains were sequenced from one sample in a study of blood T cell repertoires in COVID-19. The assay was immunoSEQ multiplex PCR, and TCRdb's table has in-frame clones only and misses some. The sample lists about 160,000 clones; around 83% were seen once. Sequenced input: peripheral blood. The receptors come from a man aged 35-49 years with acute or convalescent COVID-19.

The CDR3 bases are TGTGCCAGTAACAGGGGACCCATGAACACTGAAGCTTTCTTT. It codes for CASNRGPMNTEAFF. V is TRBV19 and J is TRBJ1-1; 7 bases are a match to TRBD1. Germline V lookup: CDR1 LNHDA, CDR2 SQIVND (reference sequence). V lost 7 bases to trimming and J lost 0 bases; unmatched junction nucleotides: 5. This CDR3 has 14 amino acids.

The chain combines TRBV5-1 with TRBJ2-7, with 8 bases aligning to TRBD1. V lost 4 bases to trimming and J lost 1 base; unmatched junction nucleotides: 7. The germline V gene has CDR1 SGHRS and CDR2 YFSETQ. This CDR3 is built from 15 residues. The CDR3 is CASSIDRGWSYEQYF. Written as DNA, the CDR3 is TGCGCCAGCAGCATCGACAGGGGTTGGTCCTACGAGCAGTACTTC.

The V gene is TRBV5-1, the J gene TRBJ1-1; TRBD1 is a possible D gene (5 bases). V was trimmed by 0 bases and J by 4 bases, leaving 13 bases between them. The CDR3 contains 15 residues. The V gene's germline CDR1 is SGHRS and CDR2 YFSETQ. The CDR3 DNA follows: TGCGCCAGCAGCTTGGCCGCTCAGGGTGGCACTGAAGCTTTCTTT. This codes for CASSLAAQGGTEAFF. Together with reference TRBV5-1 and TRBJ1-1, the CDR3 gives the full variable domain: KAGVTQTPRYLIKTRGQQVTLSCSPISGHRSVSWYQQTPGQGLQFLFEYFSETQRNKGNFPGRFSGRQFSNSRSEMNVSTLELGDSALYLCASSLAAQGGTEAFFGQGTRLTVV.

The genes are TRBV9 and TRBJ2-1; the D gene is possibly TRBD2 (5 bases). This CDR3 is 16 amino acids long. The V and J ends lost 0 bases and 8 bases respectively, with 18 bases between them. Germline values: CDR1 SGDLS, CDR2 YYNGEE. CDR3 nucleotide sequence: TGTGCCAGCAGCGTAGGTATGTACGGGGTTTTCGATGAGCAGTTCTTC. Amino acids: CASSVGMYGVFDEQFF. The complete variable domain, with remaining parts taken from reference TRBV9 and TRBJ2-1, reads DSGVTQTPKHLITATGQRVTLRCSPRSGDLSVYWYQQSLDQGLQFLIQYYNGEERAKGNILERFSAQQFPDLHSELNLSSLELGDSALYFCASSVGMYGVFDEQFFGPGTRLTVL.

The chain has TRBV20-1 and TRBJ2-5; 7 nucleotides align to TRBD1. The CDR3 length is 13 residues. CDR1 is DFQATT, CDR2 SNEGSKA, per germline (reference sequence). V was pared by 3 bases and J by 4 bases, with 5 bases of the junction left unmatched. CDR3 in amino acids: CSASIAGGETQYF. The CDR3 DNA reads TGCAGTGCTAGTATTGCAGGGGGAGAGACCCAGTACTTC.

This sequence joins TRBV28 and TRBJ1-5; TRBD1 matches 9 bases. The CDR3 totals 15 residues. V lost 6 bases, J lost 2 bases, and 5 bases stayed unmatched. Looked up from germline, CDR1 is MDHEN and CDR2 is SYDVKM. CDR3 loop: CASRQGASGNQPQHF. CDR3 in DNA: TGTGCCAGCAGACAGGGGGCAAGTGGCAATCAGCCCCAGCATTTT.

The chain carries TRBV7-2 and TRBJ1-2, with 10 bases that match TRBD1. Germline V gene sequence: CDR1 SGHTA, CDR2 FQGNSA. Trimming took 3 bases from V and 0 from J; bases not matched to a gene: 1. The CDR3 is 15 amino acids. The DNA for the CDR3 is TGTGCCAGCAGCTTGACAGGGGGCGCTAACTATGGCTACACCTTC. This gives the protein CASSLTGGANYGYTF.

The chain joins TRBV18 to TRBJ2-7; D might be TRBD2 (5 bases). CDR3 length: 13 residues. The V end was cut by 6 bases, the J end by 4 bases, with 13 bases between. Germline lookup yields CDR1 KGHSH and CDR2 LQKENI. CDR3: CASSTGSNYEQYF. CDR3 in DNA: TGTGCCAGCTCTACGGGATCTAATTACGAGCAGTACTTC.

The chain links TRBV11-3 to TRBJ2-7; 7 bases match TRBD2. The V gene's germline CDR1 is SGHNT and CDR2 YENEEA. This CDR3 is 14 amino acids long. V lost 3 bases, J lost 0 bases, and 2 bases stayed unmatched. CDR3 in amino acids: CASSLGGSSYEQYF. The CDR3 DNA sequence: TGTGCCAGCAGCTTGGGCGGGAGCTCCTACGAGCAGTACTTC.

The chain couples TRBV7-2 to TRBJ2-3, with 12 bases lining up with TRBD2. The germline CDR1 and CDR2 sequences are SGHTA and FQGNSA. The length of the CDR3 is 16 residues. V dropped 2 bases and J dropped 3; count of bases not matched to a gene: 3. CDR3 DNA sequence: TGTGCCAGCAGCTTACTAGCGGGGGGGCGGACAGATACGCAGTATTTT. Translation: CASSLLAGGRTDTQYF.

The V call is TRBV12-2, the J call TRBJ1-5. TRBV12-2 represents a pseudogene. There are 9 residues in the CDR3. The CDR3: CASRRPQHF. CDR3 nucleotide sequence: TGTGCAAGTCGGCGGCCCCAGCATTTT.

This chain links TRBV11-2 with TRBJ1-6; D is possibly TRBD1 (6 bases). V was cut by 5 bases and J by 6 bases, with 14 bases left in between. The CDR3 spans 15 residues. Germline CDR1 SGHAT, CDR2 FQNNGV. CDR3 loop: CASSRRTDSNSPLHF. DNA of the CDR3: TGTGCCAGCAGCAGACGGACAGACAGTAATTCACCCCTCCACTTT.

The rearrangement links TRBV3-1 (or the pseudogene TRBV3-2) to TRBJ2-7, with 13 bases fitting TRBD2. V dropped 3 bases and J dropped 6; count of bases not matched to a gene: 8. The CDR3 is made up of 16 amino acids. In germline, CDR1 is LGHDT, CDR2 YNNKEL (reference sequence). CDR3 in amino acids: CASSHRGTSGNREQYF. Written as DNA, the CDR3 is TGTGCCAGCAGCCATAGAGGGACTAGCGGGAATCGCGAGCAGTACTTC.

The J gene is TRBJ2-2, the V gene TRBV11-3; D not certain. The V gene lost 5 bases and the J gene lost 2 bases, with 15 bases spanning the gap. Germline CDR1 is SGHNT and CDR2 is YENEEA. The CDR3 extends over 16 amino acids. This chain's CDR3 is CASSRDSRVNTGELFF. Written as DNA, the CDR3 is TGTGCCAGCAGCCGAGACTCCCGAGTTAACACCGGGGAGCTGTTTTTT.

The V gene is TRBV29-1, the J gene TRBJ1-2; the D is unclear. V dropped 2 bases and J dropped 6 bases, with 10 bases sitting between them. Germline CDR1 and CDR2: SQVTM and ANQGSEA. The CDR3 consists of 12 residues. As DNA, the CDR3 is TGCAGCGTTGAACCCCCCTCCCATGGCTACACCTTC. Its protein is CSVEPPSHGYTF.

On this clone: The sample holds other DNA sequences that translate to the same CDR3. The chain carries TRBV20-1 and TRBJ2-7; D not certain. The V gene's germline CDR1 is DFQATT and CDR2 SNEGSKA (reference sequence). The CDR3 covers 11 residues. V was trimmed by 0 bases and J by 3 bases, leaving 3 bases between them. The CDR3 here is CSARDSYEQYF. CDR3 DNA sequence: TGCAGTGCTAGAGATAGCTACGAGCAGTACTTC.

The CDR3 spells CASSLNAGSNTEAFF. For the CDR3, the DNA is TGTGCCAGCAGCTTAAACGCAGGATCGAACACTGAAGCTTTCTTT. The genes are TRBV7-3 and TRBJ1-1, with D uncertain. The CDR3 spans 15 residues. The germline V gene encodes CDR1 SGHTA and CDR2 FQGTGA. V dropped 1 base and J dropped 1 base, with 10 bases sitting between them.

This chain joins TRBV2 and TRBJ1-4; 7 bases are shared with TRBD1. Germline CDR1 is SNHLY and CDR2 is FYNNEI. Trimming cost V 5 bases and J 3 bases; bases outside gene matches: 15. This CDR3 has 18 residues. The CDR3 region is CASSHSTKGASSNEKLFF. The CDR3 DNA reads TGTGCCAGCAGTCATTCGACAAAGGGGGCATCGTCTAATGAAAAACTGTTTTTT.

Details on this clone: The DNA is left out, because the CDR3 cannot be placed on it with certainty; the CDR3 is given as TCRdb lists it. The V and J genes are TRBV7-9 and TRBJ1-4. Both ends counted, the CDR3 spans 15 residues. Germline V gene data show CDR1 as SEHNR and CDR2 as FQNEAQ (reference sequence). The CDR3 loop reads CASSFAGGSGLTPIF.

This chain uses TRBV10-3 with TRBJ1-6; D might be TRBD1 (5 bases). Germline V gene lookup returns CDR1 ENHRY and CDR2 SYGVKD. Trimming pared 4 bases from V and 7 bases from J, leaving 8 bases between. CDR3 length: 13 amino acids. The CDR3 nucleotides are TGTGCCATCAGTGCGGGGGACAATTCACCCCTCCACTTT. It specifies CAISAGDNSPLHF.

The CDR3 reads CASSNRDEGSNQPQHF. CDR3 in DNA: TGTGCCAGTAGTAACAGGGATGAGGGTAGCAATCAGCCCCAGCATTTT. This chain connects TRBV19 to TRBJ1-5; the D gene is possibly TRBD1 (6 bases). CDR1 and CDR2 from the germline V gene are LNHDA and SQIVND (reference sequence). Trimming removed 4 bases from V and 0 bases from J, with 13 bases in between. The CDR3 is 16 amino acids.

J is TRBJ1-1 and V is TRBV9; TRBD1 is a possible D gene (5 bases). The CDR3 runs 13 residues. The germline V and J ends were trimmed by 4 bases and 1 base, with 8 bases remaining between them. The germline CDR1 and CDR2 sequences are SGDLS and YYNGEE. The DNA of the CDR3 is TGTGCCAGCAGCTGGGGCCGGAACACTGAAGCTTTCTTT. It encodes CASSWGRNTEAFF. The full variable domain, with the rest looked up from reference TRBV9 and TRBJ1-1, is DSGVTQTPKHLITATGQRVTLRCSPRSGDLSVYWYQQSLDQGLQFLIQYYNGEERAKGNILERFSAQQFPDLHSELNLSSLELGDSALYFCASSWGRNTEAFFGQGTRLTVV.

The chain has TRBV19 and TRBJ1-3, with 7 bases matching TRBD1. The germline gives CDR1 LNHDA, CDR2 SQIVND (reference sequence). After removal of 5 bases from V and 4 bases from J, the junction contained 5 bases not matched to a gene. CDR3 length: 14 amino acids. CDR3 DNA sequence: TGTGCCAGTAGTGCGGCGGGACAGGGAAACACCATATATTTT. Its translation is CASSAAGQGNTIYF. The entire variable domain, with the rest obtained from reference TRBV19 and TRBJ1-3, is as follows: DGGITQSPKYLFRKEGQNVTLSCEQNLNHDAMYWYRQDPGQGLRLIYYSQIVNDFQKGDIAEGYSVSREKKESFPLTVTSAQKNPTAFYLCASSAAGQGNTIYFGEGSWLTVV.

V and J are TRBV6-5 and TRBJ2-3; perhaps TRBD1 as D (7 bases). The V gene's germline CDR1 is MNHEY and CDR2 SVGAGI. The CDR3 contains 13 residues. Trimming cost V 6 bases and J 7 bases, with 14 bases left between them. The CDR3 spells CASRAGQTNTQYF. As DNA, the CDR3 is TGTGCCAGCAGGGCGGGACAGACTAATACGCAGTATTTT.

The chain's CDR3 is CASSLSLGQGGREPQHF. The CDR3, as DNA: TGTGCCAGCAGCTTATCGCTTGGACAGGGCGGCAGGGAGCCCCAGCATTTT. V and J are TRBV7-9 and TRBJ1-5; the match to TRBD1 covers 8 bases. The CDR3 runs 17 residues. CDR1 SEHNR and CDR2 FQNEAQ come from the germline V gene (reference sequence). The V and J ends lost 2 bases and 8 bases, in that order; junction bases with no gene match: 14.

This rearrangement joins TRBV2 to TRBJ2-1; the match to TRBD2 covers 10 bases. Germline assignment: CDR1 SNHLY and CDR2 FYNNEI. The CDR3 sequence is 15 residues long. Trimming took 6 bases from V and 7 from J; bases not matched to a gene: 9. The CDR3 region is CASSASGGASNEQFF. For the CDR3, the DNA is TGTGCCAGCAGCGCCAGCGGGGGGGCCTCAAATGAGCAGTTCTTC.

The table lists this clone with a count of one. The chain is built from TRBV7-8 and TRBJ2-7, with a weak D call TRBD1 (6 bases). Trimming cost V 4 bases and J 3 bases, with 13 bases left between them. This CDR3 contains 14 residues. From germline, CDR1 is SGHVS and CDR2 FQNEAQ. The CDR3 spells CASSSKGQSYEQYF. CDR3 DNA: TGTGCCAGCAGCTCGAAAGGACAGAGCTACGAGCAGTACTTC.

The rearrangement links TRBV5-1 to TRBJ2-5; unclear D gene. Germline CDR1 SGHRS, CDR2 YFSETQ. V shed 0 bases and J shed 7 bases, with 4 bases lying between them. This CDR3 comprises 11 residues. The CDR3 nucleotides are TGCGCCAGCAGCTTGGATAGGACCCAGTACTTC. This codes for CASSLDRTQYF.

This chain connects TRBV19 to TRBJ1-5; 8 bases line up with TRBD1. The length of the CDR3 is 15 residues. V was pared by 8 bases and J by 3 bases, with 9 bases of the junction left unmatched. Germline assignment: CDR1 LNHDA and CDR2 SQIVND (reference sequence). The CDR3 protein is CASSIATGDNQPQHF. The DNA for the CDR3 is TGTGCCAGTTCAATCGCGACAGGGGACAATCAGCCCCAGCATTTT.

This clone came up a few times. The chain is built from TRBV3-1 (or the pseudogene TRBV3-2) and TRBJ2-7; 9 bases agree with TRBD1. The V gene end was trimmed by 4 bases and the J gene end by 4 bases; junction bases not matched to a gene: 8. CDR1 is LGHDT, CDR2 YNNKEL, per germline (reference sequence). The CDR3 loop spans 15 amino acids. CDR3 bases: TGTGCCAGCAGCCTCCCGGACAGGGGACGATACGAGCAGTACTTC. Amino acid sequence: CASSLPDRGRYEQYF.